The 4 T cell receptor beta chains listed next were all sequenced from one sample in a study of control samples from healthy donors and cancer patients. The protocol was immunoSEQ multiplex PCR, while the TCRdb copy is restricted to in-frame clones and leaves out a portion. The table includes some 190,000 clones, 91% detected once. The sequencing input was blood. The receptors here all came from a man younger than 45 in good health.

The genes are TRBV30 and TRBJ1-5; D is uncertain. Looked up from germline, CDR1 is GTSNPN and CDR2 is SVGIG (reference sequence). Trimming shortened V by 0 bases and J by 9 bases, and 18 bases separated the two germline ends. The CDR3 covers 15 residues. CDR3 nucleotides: TGTGCCTGGAGTGTGGCTGGTAGGTTGAGTTGGCCCCAGCATTTT. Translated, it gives CAWSVAGRLSWPQHF.

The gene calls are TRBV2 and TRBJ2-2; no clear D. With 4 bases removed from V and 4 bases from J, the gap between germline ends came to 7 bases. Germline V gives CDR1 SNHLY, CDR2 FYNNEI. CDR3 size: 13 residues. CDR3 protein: CASSGQSTGELFF. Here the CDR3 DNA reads TGTGCCAGCAGTGGGCAGAGCACCGGGGAGCTGTTTTTT.

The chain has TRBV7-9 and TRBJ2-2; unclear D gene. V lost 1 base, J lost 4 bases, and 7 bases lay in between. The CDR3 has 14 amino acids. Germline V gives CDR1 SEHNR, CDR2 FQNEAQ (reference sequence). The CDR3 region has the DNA TGTGCCAGCAGCTTAGGGCAGAGCACCGGGGAGCTGTTTTTT. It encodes CASSLGQSTGELFF.

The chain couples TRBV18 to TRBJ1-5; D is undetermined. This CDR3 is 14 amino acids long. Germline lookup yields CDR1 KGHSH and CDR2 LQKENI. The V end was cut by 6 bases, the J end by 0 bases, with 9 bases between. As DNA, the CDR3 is TGTGCCAGCTCCCGGGCACTTAGCAATCAGCCCCAGCATTTT. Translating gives CASSRALSNQPQHF.